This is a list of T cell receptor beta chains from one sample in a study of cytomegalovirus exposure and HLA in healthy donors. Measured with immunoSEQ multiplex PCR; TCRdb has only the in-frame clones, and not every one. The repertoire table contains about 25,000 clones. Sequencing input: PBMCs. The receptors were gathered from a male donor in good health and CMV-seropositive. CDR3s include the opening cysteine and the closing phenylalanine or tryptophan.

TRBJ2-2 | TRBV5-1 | CASTLQGAPDTGELFF
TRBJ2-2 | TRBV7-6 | CASSLASLGELFF
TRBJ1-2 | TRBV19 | CASTIVSGQEGGYTF
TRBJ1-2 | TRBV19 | CASSDLTTTLNYGYTF
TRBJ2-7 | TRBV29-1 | CSARGTGDFYEQYF
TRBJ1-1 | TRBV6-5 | CASSYSIGVNTEAFF
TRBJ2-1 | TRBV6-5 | CASSSSGSHNEQFF
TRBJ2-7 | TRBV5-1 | CASSYQNQGPAYEQYF
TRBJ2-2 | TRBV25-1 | CASRSDSANTGELFF
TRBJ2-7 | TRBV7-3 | CASSLNGGGIYEQYF
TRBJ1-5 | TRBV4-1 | CASSPLSNQPQHF
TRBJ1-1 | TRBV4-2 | CASSQDSGAAGTEAFF
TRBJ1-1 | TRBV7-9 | CASRMGLLEAFF
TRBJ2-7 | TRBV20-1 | CSAVREPEQYF
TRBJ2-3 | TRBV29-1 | CSVERQGADTQYF
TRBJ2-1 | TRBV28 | CASSLSSGRGNEQFF
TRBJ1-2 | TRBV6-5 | CASSSGQPLYGYTF
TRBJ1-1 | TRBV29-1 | CSVQGTLNTEAFF
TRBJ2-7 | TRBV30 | CAWTTAGGVNEQYF
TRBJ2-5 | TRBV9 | CASSVSVGEETQYF
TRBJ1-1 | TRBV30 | CAWDTGSNTEAFF
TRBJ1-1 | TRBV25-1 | CASSPRGTPYTEAFF
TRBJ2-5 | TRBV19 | CASNTGGQETQYF
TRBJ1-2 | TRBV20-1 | CSATKAPGYTF
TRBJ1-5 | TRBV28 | CASSFRDSYQPQHF
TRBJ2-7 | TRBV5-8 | CATGRASDWNEQYF
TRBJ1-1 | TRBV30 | CAWRVDSEAFF
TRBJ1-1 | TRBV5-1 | CASSFTNTEAFF
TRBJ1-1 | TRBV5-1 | CASSQDRLTEAFF
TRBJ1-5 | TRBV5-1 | CASSLAAGGLGQPQHF
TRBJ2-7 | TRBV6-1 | CASSERDRGMDEQYF
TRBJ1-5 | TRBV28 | CASRIGIGGNQPQHF
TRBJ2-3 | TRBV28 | CASSPSDRGGTQYF
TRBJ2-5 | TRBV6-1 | CANSPGDGRTQYF
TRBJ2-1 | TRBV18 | CASSPPINLYNEQFF
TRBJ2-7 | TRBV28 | CASSVLPGLAATYEQYF
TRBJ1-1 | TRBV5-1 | CASSFYLQRDTEAFF
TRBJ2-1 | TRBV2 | CASSTSGGNEQFF
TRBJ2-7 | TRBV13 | CASSLGLEQYF
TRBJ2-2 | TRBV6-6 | CASSYGGAGELFF
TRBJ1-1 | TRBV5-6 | CASSSSNRAEAFF
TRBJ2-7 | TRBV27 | CASSLSLGQGSPKPTYEQYF
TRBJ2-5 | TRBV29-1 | CSPQRLLGETQYF
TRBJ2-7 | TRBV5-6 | CASRVGQGADEQYF
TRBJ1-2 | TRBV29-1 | CSVGPGANYGYTF
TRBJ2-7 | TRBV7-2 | CASSLVGQGGNEQYF
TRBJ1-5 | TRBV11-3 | CASTPPDADQPQHF
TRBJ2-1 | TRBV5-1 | CASTQGAGVANEQFF
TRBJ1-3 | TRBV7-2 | CASSLAGDSGNTIYF
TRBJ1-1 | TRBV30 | CAWSGQGNTEAFF